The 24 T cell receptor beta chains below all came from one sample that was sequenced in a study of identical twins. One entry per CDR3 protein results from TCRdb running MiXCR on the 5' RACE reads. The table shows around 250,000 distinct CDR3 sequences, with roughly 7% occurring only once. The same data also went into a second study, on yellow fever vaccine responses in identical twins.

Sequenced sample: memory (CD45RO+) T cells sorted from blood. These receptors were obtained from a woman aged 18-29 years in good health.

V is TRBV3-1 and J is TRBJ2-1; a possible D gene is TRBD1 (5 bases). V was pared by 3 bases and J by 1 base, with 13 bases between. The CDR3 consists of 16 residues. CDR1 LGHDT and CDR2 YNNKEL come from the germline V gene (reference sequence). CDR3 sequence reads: CASSHATGVSYNEQFF. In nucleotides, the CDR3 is TGTGCCAGCAGCCACGCTACAGGTGTTTCCTACAATGAGCAGTTCTTC.

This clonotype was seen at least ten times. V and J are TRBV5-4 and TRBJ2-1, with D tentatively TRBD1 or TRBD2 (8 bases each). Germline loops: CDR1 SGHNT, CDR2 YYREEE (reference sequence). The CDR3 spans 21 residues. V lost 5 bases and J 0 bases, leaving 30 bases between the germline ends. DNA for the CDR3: TGTGCCAGCAGACGGGCGTCAGGGACAGGATTAGCGGGGAACTCCTACAATGAGCAGTTCTTC. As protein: CASRRASGTGLAGNSYNEQFF.

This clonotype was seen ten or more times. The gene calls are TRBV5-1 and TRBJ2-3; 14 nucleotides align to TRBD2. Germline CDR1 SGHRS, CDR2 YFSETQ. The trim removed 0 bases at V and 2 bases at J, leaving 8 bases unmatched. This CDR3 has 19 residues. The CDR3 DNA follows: TGCGCCAGCAGCTTGGTGGGACTAGCGGGGGCCCTAAACACAGATACGCAGTATTTT. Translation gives CASSLVGLAGALNTDTQYF.

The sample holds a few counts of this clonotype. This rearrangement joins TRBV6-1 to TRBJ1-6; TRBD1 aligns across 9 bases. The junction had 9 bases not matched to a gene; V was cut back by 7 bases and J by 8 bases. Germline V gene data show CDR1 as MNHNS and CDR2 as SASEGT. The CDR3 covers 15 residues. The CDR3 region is CASTPMTGGDSPLHF. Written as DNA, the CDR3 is TGTGCCAGCACCCCCATGACAGGGGGGGATTCACCCCTCCACTTT.

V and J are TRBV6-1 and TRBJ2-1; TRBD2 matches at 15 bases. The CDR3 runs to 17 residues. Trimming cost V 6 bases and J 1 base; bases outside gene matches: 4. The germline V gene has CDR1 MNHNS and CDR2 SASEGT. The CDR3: CASRGTSGRQSYNEQFF. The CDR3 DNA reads TGTGCCAGCAGGGGGACTAGCGGGAGGCAATCCTACAATGAGCAGTTCTTC.

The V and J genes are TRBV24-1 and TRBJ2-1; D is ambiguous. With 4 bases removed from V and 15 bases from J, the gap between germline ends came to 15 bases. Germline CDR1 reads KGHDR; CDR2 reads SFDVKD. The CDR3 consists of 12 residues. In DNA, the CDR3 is TGTGCCACCAGTGAAACGCATACCCTCCTGTTCTTC. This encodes CATSETHTLLFF.

CDR3 nucleotides: TGTGCCAGCAGCCCGACAGGGAGGCTGCTGAAATACAATGAGCAGTTCTTC. It codes for CASSPTGRLLKYNEQFF. The chain employs TRBV3-1 and TRBJ2-1, with a tentative D call TRBD1 (7 bases). Germline values: CDR1 LGHDT, CDR2 YNNKEL (reference sequence). The V gene lost 4 bases and the J gene lost 4 bases, with 20 bases spanning the gap. The CDR3 has 17 amino acids.

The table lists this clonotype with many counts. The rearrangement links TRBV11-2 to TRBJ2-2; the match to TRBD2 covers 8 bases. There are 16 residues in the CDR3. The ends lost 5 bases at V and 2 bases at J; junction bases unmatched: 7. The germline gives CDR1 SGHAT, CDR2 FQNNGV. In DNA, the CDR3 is TGTGCCAGCAGCCCCTACGGGGGGGATAACACCGGGGAGCTGTTTTTT. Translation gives CASSPYGGDNTGELFF.

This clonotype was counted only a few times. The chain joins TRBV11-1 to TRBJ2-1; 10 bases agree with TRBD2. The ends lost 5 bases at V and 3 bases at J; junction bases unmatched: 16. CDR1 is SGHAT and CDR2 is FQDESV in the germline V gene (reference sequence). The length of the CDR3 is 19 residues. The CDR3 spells CASSPVRVASGRFYNEQFF. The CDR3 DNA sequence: TGTGCCAGCAGCCCCGTTAGGGTCGCTAGCGGGAGATTCTACAATGAGCAGTTCTTC.

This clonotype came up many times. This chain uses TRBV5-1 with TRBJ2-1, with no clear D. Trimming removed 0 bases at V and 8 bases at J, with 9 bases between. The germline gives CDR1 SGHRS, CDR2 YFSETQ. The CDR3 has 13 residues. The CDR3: CASSLDYFDEQFF. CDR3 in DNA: TGCGCCAGCAGCTTGGACTATTTCGATGAGCAGTTCTTC.

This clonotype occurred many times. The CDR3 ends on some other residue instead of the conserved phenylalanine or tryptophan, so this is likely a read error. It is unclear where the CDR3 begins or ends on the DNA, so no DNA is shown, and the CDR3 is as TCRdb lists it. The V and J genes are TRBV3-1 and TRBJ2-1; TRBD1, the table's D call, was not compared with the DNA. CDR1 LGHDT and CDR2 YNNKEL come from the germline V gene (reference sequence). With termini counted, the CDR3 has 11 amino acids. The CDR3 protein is CASSQVGTVVL.

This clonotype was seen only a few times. DNA for the CDR3: TGCGCCAGCAGCACAGACAGGGGGCAAGGTTCACCCCTCCACTTT. Amino acid sequence: CASSTDRGQGSPLHF. V is TRBV5-1 and J is TRBJ1-6, with 10 bases identical to TRBD1. This CDR3 is built from 15 residues. Germline lookup yields CDR1 SGHRS and CDR2 YFSETQ. With 4 bases clipped from V and 9 bases from J, the junction kept 7 bases outside the gene matches.

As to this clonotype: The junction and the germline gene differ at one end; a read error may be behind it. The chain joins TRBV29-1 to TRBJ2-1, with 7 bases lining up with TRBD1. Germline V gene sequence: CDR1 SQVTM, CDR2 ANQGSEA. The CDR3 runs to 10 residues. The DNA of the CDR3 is TGCAGCGTTGAGACAGGGACCCCACGCTTC. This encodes CSVETGTPRF.

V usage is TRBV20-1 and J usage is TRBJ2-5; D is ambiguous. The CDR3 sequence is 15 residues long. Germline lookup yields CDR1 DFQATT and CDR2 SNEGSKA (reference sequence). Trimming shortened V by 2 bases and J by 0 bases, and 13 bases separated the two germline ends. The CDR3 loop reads CSARSRTSYQETQYF. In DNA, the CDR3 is TGCAGTGCTAGATCCAGGACCTCGTACCAAGAGACCCAGTACTTC.

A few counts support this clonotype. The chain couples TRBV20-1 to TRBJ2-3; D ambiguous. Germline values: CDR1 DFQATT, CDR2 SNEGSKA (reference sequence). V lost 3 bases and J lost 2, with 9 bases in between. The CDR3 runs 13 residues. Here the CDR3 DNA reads TGCAGTGCTAGCCTCATCTTCACAGATACGCAGTATTTT. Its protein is CSASLIFTDTQYF.

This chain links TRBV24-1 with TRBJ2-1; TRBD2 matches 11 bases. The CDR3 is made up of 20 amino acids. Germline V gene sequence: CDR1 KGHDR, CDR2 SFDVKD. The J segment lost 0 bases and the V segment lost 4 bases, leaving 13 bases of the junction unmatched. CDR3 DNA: TGTGCCACCAGTGACCCCGGACTAGCGGGTGGGGAGGGCTCCTACAATGAGCAGTTCTTC. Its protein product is CATSDPGLAGGEGSYNEQFF.

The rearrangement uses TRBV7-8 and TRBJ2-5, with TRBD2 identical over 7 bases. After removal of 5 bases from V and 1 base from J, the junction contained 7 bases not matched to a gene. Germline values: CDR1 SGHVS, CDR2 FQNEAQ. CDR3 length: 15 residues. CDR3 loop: CASSRGRTSQETQYF. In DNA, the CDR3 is TGTGCCAGCAGCCGAGGAAGGACTAGCCAAGAGACCCAGTACTTC.

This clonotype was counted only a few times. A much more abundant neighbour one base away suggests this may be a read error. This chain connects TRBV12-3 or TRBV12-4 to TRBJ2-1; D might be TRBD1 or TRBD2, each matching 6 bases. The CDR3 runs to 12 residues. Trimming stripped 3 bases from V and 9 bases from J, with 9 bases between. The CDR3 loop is CASSFGGGEQFF. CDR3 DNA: TGTGCCAGCAGTTTCGGGGGCGGTGAGCAGTTCTTC.

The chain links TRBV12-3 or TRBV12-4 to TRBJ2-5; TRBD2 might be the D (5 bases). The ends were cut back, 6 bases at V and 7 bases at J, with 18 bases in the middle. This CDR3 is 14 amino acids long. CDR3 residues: CASSPGSVRGTQYF. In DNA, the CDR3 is TGTGCCAGCAGCCCCGGGTCAGTCCGGGGGACCCAGTACTTC.

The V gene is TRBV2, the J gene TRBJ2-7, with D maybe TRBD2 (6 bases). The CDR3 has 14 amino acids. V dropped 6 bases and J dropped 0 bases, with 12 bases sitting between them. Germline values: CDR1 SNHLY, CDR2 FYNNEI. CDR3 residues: CASSATRNSYEQYF. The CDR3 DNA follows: TGTGCCAGCAGCGCGACTAGGAACTCCTACGAGCAGTACTTC.

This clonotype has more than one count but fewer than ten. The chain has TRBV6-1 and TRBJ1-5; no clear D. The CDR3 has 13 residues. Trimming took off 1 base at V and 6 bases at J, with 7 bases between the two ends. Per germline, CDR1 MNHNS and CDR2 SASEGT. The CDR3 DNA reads TGTGCCAGCAGTGAAGTTAGGAGTCAGCCCCAGCATTTT. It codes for CASSEVRSQPQHF.

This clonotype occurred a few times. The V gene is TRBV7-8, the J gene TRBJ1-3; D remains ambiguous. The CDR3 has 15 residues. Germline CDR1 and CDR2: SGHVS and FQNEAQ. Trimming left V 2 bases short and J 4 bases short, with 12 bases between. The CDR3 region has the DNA TGTGCCAGCAGCTTAAGGGAGCAGGCAGGAAACACCATATATTTT. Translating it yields CASSLREQAGNTIYF.

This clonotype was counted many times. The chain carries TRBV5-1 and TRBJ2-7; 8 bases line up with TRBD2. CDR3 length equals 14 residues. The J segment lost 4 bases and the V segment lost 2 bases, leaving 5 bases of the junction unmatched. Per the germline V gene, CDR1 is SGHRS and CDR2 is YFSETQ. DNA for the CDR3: TGCGCCAGCAGCTTTGAATCGGGAGGGTACGAGCAGTACTTC. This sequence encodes CASSFESGGYEQYF.

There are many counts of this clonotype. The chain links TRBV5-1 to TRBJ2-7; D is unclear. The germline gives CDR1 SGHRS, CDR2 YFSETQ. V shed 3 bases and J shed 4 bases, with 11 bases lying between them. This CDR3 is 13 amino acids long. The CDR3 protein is CASSSSPNYEQYF. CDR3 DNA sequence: TGCGCCAGCAGCTCCTCTCCGAATTACGAGCAGTACTTC.